The 12 T cell receptor beta chains given below trace back to one sample, sequenced in a study of cytotoxic CD8 clonotypes in ibrutinib-treated CLL. Using immunoSEQ multiplex PCR, the repertoire was profiled, and TCRdb retains in-frame clones only, with some absent. The sample carries 85,000 or so clones, roughly 83% recorded once. Sequencing used PBMCs, obtained after 12 months of ibrutinib treatment. The receptors here all came from a human donor with chronic lymphocytic leukemia.

The CDR3 DNA follows: TGTGCCAGTAGTATGGGGGACACTGAAGCTTTCTTT. It codes for CASSMGDTEAFF. V and J are TRBV19 and TRBJ1-1; a possible D gene is TRBD1 (5 bases). Germline V CDR1 and CDR2: LNHDA, SQIVND (reference sequence). The V end was cut by 3 bases, the J end by 3 bases, with 5 bases between. The CDR3 has 12 residues.

This clone has just one count. This chain uses TRBV4-3 with TRBJ2-2; D remains unclear. Per the germline V gene, CDR1 is LGHNA and CDR2 is YSLEER. The CDR3 length is 15 residues. The V and J ends lost 2 bases and 1 base respectively, with 8 bases between them. The CDR3 here is CASSQLVGNTGELFF. DNA for the CDR3: TGCGCCAGCAGCCAATTGGTAGGGAACACCGGGGAGCTGTTTTTT.

The gene calls are TRBV6-5 and TRBJ1-1; D not certain. This CDR3 comprises 14 residues. Germline values: CDR1 MNHEY, CDR2 SVGAGI. The V end was cut by 0 bases, the J end by 0 bases, with 5 bases between. CDR3 sequence reads: CASSYSTVNTEAFF. DNA of the CDR3: TGTGCCAGCAGTTACTCGACGGTGAACACTGAAGCTTTCTTT.

J is TRBJ1-5 and V is TRBV19; no clear D. V lost 7 bases and J lost 0, with 19 bases in between. CDR1 and CDR2 from the germline V gene are LNHDA and SQIVND (reference sequence). The CDR3 sequence is 17 residues long. CDR3 in amino acids: CASNRGVTVNSNQPQHF. Written as DNA, the CDR3 is TGTGCCAGTAATCGGGGTGTCACGGTCAATAGCAATCAGCCCCAGCATTTT.

This clone was found a few times. The chain recombines TRBV7-9 with TRBJ1-1, with 10 bases lining up with TRBD1. This CDR3 is built from 14 residues. Germline trimming cut 8 bases from V and 6 bases from J; bases unmatched to any gene: 9. Germline loops: CDR1 SEHNR, CDR2 FQNEAQ (reference sequence). In DNA, the CDR3 is TGTGCCAGCGGTAGGCGGGACAGGGGAGCTGAAGCTTTCTTT. Its translation is CASGRRDRGAEAFF. Using reference TRBV7-9 and TRBJ1-1 for the parts outside the CDR3, the full variable domain is DTGVSQNPRHKITKRGQNVTFRCDPISEHNRLYWYRQTLGQGPEFLTYFQNEAQLEKSRLLSDRFSAERPKGSFSTLEIQRTEQGDSAMYLCASGRRDRGAEAFFGQGTRLTVV.

The CDR3 region has the DNA TGTGCCAGCAGCTTTTCGCCTAGTAATAGGGGCGAGCAGTTCTTC. The encoded protein is CASSFSPSNRGEQFF. The V call is TRBV7-7, the J call TRBJ2-1, with D tentatively TRBD1 (5 bases). The length of the CDR3 is 15 residues. Trimming left V 3 bases short and J 10 bases short, with 19 bases between. The V gene's germline CDR1 is SSHAT and CDR2 FNYEAQ (reference sequence).

V and J are TRBV6-5 and TRBJ1-4, with D tentatively TRBD1 (5 bases). Germline V gene lookup returns CDR1 MNHEY and CDR2 SVGAGI. The germline V and J ends were trimmed by 6 bases and 4 bases, with 15 bases remaining between them. This CDR3 is 15 amino acids long. CDR3 amino acids: CASRRTGTLNEKLFF. The CDR3 nucleotides read TGTGCCAGCAGACGGACCGGGACCCTTAATGAAAAACTGTTTTTT.

The chain employs TRBV27 and TRBJ2-1, with D unclear. There are 11 residues in the CDR3. V was cut by 6 bases and J by 10 bases, with 10 bases left in between. Germline values: CDR1 MNHEY, CDR2 SMNVEV (reference sequence). This CDR3 reads CASSHRREQFF. The CDR3 region has the DNA TGTGCCAGCAGCCATAGGCGGGAGCAGTTCTTC.

This chain joins TRBV7-3 and TRBJ2-3; D perhaps matches TRBD1 (8 bases). This CDR3 comprises 16 residues. From germline, CDR1 is SGHTA and CDR2 FQGTGA. Deletions cut 2 bases from V and 8 bases from J, with 20 bases between. CDR3 coding DNA: TGTGCCAGCAGCTTACTGGCGGACAGGGAGCGGGGTACGCAGTATTTT. Its protein is CASSLLADRERGTQYF.

This chain joins TRBV2 and TRBJ2-1; D uncertain. CDR1 and CDR2 (germline): SNHLY, FYNNEI. The CDR3 spans 11 residues. V lost 1 base, J lost 11 bases, and 6 bases lay in between. The CDR3: CASSEEEKQFF. The CDR3 DNA sequence: TGTGCCAGCAGTGAAGAGGAGAAGCAGTTCTTC.

The rearrangement links TRBV5-1 to TRBJ2-1, with 12 bases aligning to TRBD2. The CDR3 length is 17 residues. J was trimmed by 6 bases and V by 4 bases; bases with no gene match: 11. From germline, CDR1 is SGHRS and CDR2 YFSETQ. The CDR3 loop reads CASSPTLAGGGANEQFF. CDR3 DNA sequence: TGCGCCAGCAGCCCCACCCTAGCGGGAGGGGGGGCCAATGAGCAGTTCTTC.

There are a few counts of this clone. The rearrangement joins TRBV30 to TRBJ2-7, with D possibly being TRBD2 (6 bases). V was pared by 5 bases and J by 2 bases, with 13 bases between. The V gene's germline CDR1 is GTSNPN and CDR2 SVGIG (reference sequence). The CDR3 has 13 residues. The CDR3 reads CAWGPQRAYEQYF. CDR3 coding DNA: TGTGCCTGGGGTCCGCAGCGGGCCTACGAGCAGTACTTC. Combining the CDR3 with reference TRBV30 and TRBJ2-7 gives the whole variable domain SQTIHQWPATLVQPVGSPLSLECTVEGTSNPNLYWYRQAAGRGLQLLFYSVGIGQISSEVPQNLSASRPQDRQFILSSKKLLLSDSGFYLCAWGPQRAYEQYFGPGTRLTVT.